What follows are 17 T cell receptor beta chains derived from one specimen sequenced in a study of T cell changes during pregnancy in multiple sclerosis. This table comes from immunoSEQ multiplex PCR, and its TCRdb copy is limited to in-frame clones, with some not included. The table has about 52,000 clones, over 80% seen once; the top ten hold approximately 0.68%. Sequenced material: CD4+ T cells from peripheral blood mononuclear cells, taken in the third trimester of pregnancy. These receptors all come from a female donor with multiple sclerosis, enrolled in a pregnancy study.

V gene TRBV5-1 combines with J gene TRBJ2-2; 7 bases match TRBD1. Germline CDR1 reads SGHRS; CDR2 reads YFSETQ. V shed 4 bases and J 2 bases; nucleotides not matched to a gene: 8. This CDR3 has 16 residues. CDR3 bases: TGCGCCAGCAGCCCCCCGGACAGGCTTAACACCGGGGAGCTGTTTTTT. It yields the protein CASSPPDRLNTGELFF.

The chain has TRBV19 and TRBJ2-2, with TRBD1 matching over 7 bases. Per the germline V gene, CDR1 is LNHDA and CDR2 is SQIVND (reference sequence). V was pared by 5 bases and J by 4 bases, with 1 base of the junction left unmatched. This CDR3 region has 13 residues. This CDR3 is CASSQGVTGELFF. In DNA form, the CDR3 reads TGTGCCAGTAGTCAGGGGGTCACCGGGGAGCTGTTTTTT.

V is TRBV7-9 and J is TRBJ1-1, with D tentatively TRBD1 (5 bases). Looked up from germline, CDR1 is SEHNR and CDR2 is FQNEAQ (reference sequence). Trimming stripped 2 bases from V and 2 bases from J, with 18 bases between. The CDR3 consists of 17 residues. The CDR3: CASSLRLGGQGNTEAFF. CDR3 nucleotide sequence: TGTGCCAGCAGCTTAAGATTGGGAGGGCAGGGCAACACTGAAGCTTTCTTT.

This chain uses TRBV19 with TRBJ2-2; D perhaps matches TRBD1 (5 bases). Trimming took off 8 bases at V and 0 bases at J, with 10 bases between the two ends. The CDR3 covers 14 residues. Germline values: CDR1 LNHDA, CDR2 SQIVND (reference sequence). The CDR3 protein is CASHPRANTGELFF. The CDR3 DNA reads as TGTGCCAGTCACCCCAGGGCGAACACCGGGGAGCTGTTTTTT.

This chain uses TRBV5-6 with TRBJ1-1; a weak D match, TRBD1 (5 bases). Deletions cut 6 bases from V and 0 bases from J, with 15 bases between. Germline lookup yields CDR1 SGHDT and CDR2 YYEEEE. The CDR3 contains 15 residues. CDR3 nucleotides: TGTGCCAGCACCCGGGGGGAGATATTGAACACTGAAGCTTTCTTT. Translated, it gives CASTRGEILNTEAFF.

The rearrangement links TRBV25-1 to TRBJ1-3, with TRBD1 matching over 8 bases. The CDR3 totals 17 residues. Trimming removed 6 bases from V and 1 base from J; junction bases left unmatched: 11. Germline CDR1 MGHDK, CDR2 SYGVNS. CDR3 sequence (DNA): TGTGCCAGCAGCACCGGGACAGGATTCCCATCTGGAAACACCATATATTTT. It is translated as CASSTGTGFPSGNTIYF. Full variable domain (missing parts from reference TRBV25-1 and TRBJ1-3): EADIYQTPRYLVIGTGKKITLECSQTMGHDKMYWYQQDPGMELHLIHYSYGVNSTEKGDLSSESTVSRIRTEHFPLTLESARPSHTSQYLCASSTGTGFPSGNTIYFGEGSWLTVV.

Only one count was recorded for this clone. The rearrangement uses TRBV6-1 and TRBJ2-5, with TRBD2 identical over 8 bases. CDR1 is MNHNS and CDR2 is SASEGT in the germline V gene. The ends lost 7 bases at V and 6 bases at J; junction bases unmatched: 7. CDR3 size: 13 residues. The CDR3 region is CASILRGVQTQYF. The CDR3 region has the DNA TGTGCCAGCATTCTGCGGGGGGTCCAGACCCAGTACTTC.

The chain is built from TRBV11-1 and TRBJ2-1, with 9 bases matching TRBD2. CDR3 length equals 16 residues. Germline assignment: CDR1 SGHAT and CDR2 FQDESV (reference sequence). Trimming removed 2 bases from V and 0 bases from J; junction bases left unmatched: 2. The CDR3 DNA follows: TGTGCCAGCAGCTTACTAGCGGGGAGCTCCTACAATGAGCAGTTCTTC. Protein product: CASSLLAGSSYNEQFF.

The genes are TRBV6-1 and TRBJ2-5; unclear D gene. V was clipped by 3 bases and J by 4 bases, with 21 bases between them. The V gene's germline CDR1 is MNHNS and CDR2 SASEGT. This CDR3 has 17 residues. CDR3 sequence: CASSESRHGAARETQYF. CDR3 nucleotide sequence: TGTGCCAGCAGTGAGTCTCGGCACGGAGCCGCCCGAGAGACCCAGTACTTC.

This clone was recorded once. The genes are TRBV11-1 and TRBJ2-1; the D is unclear. V lost 5 bases to trimming and J lost 3 bases, with 14 bases between them. The CDR3 has 15 residues. Germline lookup yields CDR1 SGHAT and CDR2 FQDESV (reference sequence). CDR3 nucleotide sequence: TGTGCCAGCAGCGTCTCTACCGGCGGCTACAATGAGCAGTTCTTC. Translation: CASSVSTGGYNEQFF.

This chain joins TRBV7-2 and TRBJ2-1; D gene ambiguous. The germline V gene has CDR1 SGHTA and CDR2 FQGNSA. Trimming removed 5 bases from V and 3 bases from J, with 11 bases in between. CDR3 length: 14 amino acids. This CDR3 reads CASSPPGGYNEQFF. CDR3 nucleotide sequence: TGTGCCAGCAGCCCACCTGGCGGCTACAATGAGCAGTTCTTC.

The chain recombines TRBV7-9 with TRBJ1-4; D not certain. Trimming took 1 base from V and 2 from J, leaving 8 bases between them. The CDR3 length is 15 residues. CDR1 and CDR2 from the germline V gene are SEHNR and FQNEAQ (reference sequence). CDR3 DNA: TGTGCCAGCAGCTTAGTTGGTGCGACTAATGAAAAACTGTTTTTT. Its protein is CASSLVGATNEKLFF.

The chain is built from TRBV7-3 and TRBJ2-5; 8 bases agree with TRBD2. Germline-derived CDR1 and CDR2 are SGHTA and FQGTGA. Trimming took 3 bases from V and 1 from J; bases not matched to a gene: 4. This CDR3 has 15 residues. The chain's CDR3 is CASSLAGGLQETQYF. CDR3 coding DNA: TGTGCCAGCAGCTTGGCGGGGGGCCTCCAAGAGACCCAGTACTTC.

The CDR3 here is CASSREDGGYYEQYF. The CDR3 bases are TGTGCCAGCAGTCGCGAGGATGGGGGCTACTACGAGCAGTACTTC. V usage is TRBV7-8 and J usage is TRBJ2-7; maybe TRBD1 (6 bases). V lost 6 bases to trimming and J lost 3 bases, with 18 bases between them. Germline lookup yields CDR1 SGHVS and CDR2 FQNEAQ. This CDR3 is built from 15 residues.

By share, this clone counts as medium-sized. The chain has TRBV4-2 and TRBJ1-2; D unresolved. Trimming removed 1 base at V and 3 bases at J, with 9 bases between. Germline CDR1 is LGHNA and CDR2 is YNFKEQ. This CDR3 is built from 14 residues. CDR3 region: CASSQVGVDYGYTF. Written as DNA, the CDR3 is TGTGCCAGCAGCCAAGTTGGAGTAGACTATGGCTACACCTTC.

CDR3 DNA: TGCGCCAGCAGCCAAGATCTTTCGGTGTTTCAGCCCCAGCATTTT. Residues: CASSQDLSVFQPQHF. The chain uses TRBV4-3 and TRBJ1-5; D is undetermined. CDR1 and CDR2 from the germline V gene are LGHNA and YSLEER. Trimming cost V 0 bases and J 6 bases, with 12 bases left between them. CDR3 length: 15 residues.

DNA of the CDR3: TGTGCCTGGAGTGGACAGACCGTCATCTATGGCTACACCTTC. Its translation: CAWSGQTVIYGYTF. The chain couples TRBV30 to TRBJ1-2, with D possibly matching TRBD1 (5 bases). CDR3 size: 14 residues. The V and J ends lost 1 base and 4 bases respectively, with 13 bases between them. Per the germline V gene, CDR1 is GTSNPN and CDR2 is SVGIG (reference sequence).